These 26 T cell receptor beta chains were all obtained from the same sample, sequenced in a study of blood T cells in healthy people across ages (dated by TCRdb to between 2014 and 2016). The method behind the library was 5' RACE. Instrument on record: Illumina HiSeq 2500. A second roughly 6 to 12 cycle PCR used a sample-barcoded 5' primer and a J-beta primer mix. TCRdb reworked the public reads: Q25 trimming with fastp, MiXCR clone assembly, productive beta chains retained. All rows with the same CDR3 protein become a single entry with the most common DNA and genes. For this sample there are around 1.5 million distinct CDR3 sequences; approximately 32% appear just once. Together, the top ten hold 11% of the sample. The source material was blood. The receptor source for this set is a woman in her thirties in good health.

This chain links TRBV20-1 with TRBJ2-7; D gene unclear. Germline V lookup: CDR1 DFQATT, CDR2 SNEGSKA (reference sequence). The CDR3 totals 16 residues. Trimming removed 0 bases at V and 2 bases at J, with 17 bases between. CDR3 sequence: CSARDRNRVLAYEQYF. The CDR3 DNA sequence: TGCAGTGCTAGAGATCGTAATAGGGTTTTAGCCTACGAGCAGTACTTC.

This clonotype was observed a few times. This chain joins TRBV15 and TRBJ1-1; a weak D match, TRBD1 (5 bases). The CDR3 consists of 13 residues. Germline V CDR1 and CDR2: LNHNV, YYDKDF (reference sequence). The V gene lost 3 bases and the J gene lost 7 bases, with 12 bases spanning the gap. CDR3 region: CATSRTLGGEAFF. The CDR3 coding sequence is TGTGCCACCAGCAGGACCCTCGGGGGTGAAGCTTTCTTT.

This clonotype appeared a few times. The chain joins TRBV4-1 to TRBJ2-5, with 8 nucleotides matching TRBD2. CDR3 length equals 16 residues. V trimming: 1 base; J trimming: 1 base; junction bases outside the gene matches: 5. Germline V CDR1 and CDR2: MGHRA, YSYEKL. CDR3 in DNA: TGCGCCAGCAGCCAAGTCTCGGCGGGGGGCCAAGAGACCCAGTACTTC. Translation gives CASSQVSAGGQETQYF.

This clonotype was picked up a small number of times. V gene TRBV12-3 or TRBV12-4 combines with J gene TRBJ2-6; D might be TRBD1 (5 bases). V dropped 7 bases and J dropped 5 bases, with 15 bases sitting between them. The CDR3 totals 15 residues. The CDR3 region has the DNA TGTGCCAGCAACCCGGTGTGGGGCTGGGCCAACGTCCTGACTTTC. Its translation: CASNPVWGWANVLTF.

CDR3: CASSFQTSGSTDTQYF. The CDR3 nucleotides read TGTGCCAGCAGCTTCCAGACTAGCGGGAGCACAGATACGCAGTATTTT. The V gene is TRBV7-8, the J gene TRBJ2-3; TRBD2 aligns across 10 bases. Looked up from germline, CDR1 is SGHVS and CDR2 is FQNEAQ. The length of the CDR3 is 16 residues. The ends lost 3 bases at V and 0 bases at J; junction bases unmatched: 3.

This chain joins TRBV7-9 and TRBJ2-4, with 9 positions matching TRBD2. The CDR3 extends over 19 amino acids. V trimming: 0 bases; J trimming: 0 bases; junction bases outside the gene matches: 9. Germline CDR1 SEHNR, CDR2 FQNEAQ (reference sequence). The DNA of the CDR3 is TGTGCCAGCAGCTTAGCTCGGCTAGCGGGATCTGTAGCCAAAAACATTCAGTACTTC. This translates into CASSLARLAGSVAKNIQYF.

This clonotype was seen a few times. The genes are TRBV20-1 and TRBJ1-5; weak D call: TRBD1 (5 bases). The CDR3 length is 14 residues. Trimming removed 4 bases from V and 2 bases from J, with 12 bases in between. Germline assignment: CDR1 DFQATT and CDR2 SNEGSKA (reference sequence). The CDR3 protein is CSAMQGLRNQPQHF. CDR3 coding DNA: TGCAGTGCTATGCAGGGATTACGCAATCAGCCCCAGCATTTT.

This clonotype was seen a single time. The chain carries TRBV20-1 and TRBJ2-3; 8 positions match TRBD2. Germline V CDR1 and CDR2: DFQATT, SNEGSKA (reference sequence). The CDR3 consists of 15 residues. The V and J ends lost 3 bases and 2 bases, in that order; junction bases with no gene match: 7. The CDR3 here is CSASSLAENTDTQYF. In DNA form, the CDR3 reads TGCAGTGCTAGCTCACTAGCGGAGAACACAGATACGCAGTATTTT.

As for this clonotype: A read error may produce the germline difference seen at one junction end. The V gene is TRBV6-6, the J gene TRBJ2-1, with D hard to call. The CDR3 is 12 residues long. The germline gives CDR1 MNHNY, CDR2 SVGAGI (reference sequence). CDR3 bases: TGTGTCAGCAGTTACCTGTCCAATGAGCAGTTCTTC. This sequence encodes CVSSYLSNEQFF.

Note on this clonotype: This may be a read error, as it is one base from a much larger clone. The genes are TRBV7-2 and TRBJ2-1; 10 nucleotides match TRBD2. Per germline, CDR1 SGHTA and CDR2 FQGNSA. V lost 3 bases and J lost 7; bases outside the gene matches: 6. The CDR3 is 15 residues long. The CDR3: CASSFRAGGGNEQFF. CDR3 in DNA: TGTGCCAGCAGCTTCCGAGCGGGAGGGGGGAATGAGCAGTTCTTC.

The gene calls are TRBV30 and TRBJ2-1, with D hard to call. CDR3 size: 12 residues. Trimming took off 2 bases at V and 8 bases at J, with 10 bases between the two ends. Germline lookup yields CDR1 GTSNPN and CDR2 SVGIG (reference sequence). The CDR3 spells CAWSRRSDEQFF. CDR3 in DNA: TGTGCCTGGAGTCGACGGTCGGATGAGCAGTTCTTC. Variable domain in full (rest from reference TRBV30 and TRBJ2-1): SQTIHQWPATLVQPVGSPLSLECTVEGTSNPNLYWYRQAAGRGLQLLFYSVGIGQISSEVPQNLSASRPQDRQFILSSKKLLLSDSGFYLCAWSRRSDEQFFGPGTRLTVL.

The chain joins TRBV4-1 to TRBJ2-3; TRBD1 or TRBD2 may be the D gene (6 bases each). V dropped 2 bases and J dropped 2 bases, with 14 bases sitting between them. CDR3 length equals 16 residues. In germline, CDR1 is MGHRA, CDR2 YSYEKL. The CDR3: CASSQRGEGTTDTQYF. Written as DNA, the CDR3 is TGCGCCAGCAGCCAAAGGGGGGAAGGAACCACAGATACGCAGTATTTT.

On this clonotype: Being one base from a much bigger clone, this may be a read error. The V call is TRBV7-2, the J call TRBJ2-5; 8 nucleotides line up with TRBD2. Unmatched junction bases numbered 6, after V lost 2 bases and J lost 7 bases. The CDR3 runs to 14 residues. Germline V gene data show CDR1 as SGHTA and CDR2 as FQGNSA. In nucleotides, the CDR3 is TGTGCCAGCAGCTTAAGAGCGGGAGAAGGGACCCAGTACTTC. Amino acids: CASSLRAGEGTQYF.

The rearrangement uses TRBV5-4 and TRBJ2-2; D perhaps matches TRBD1 (5 bases). Germline V lookup: CDR1 SGHNT, CDR2 YYREEE (reference sequence). This CDR3 contains 14 residues. Trimming removed 5 bases at V and 0 bases at J, with 8 bases between. This CDR3 is CASSRTPNTGELFF. As DNA, the CDR3 is TGTGCCAGCAGTCGGACACCGAACACCGGGGAGCTGTTTTTT.

The chain joins TRBV28 to TRBJ2-4; no definite D call. Trimming left V 6 bases short and J 3 bases short, with 15 bases between. Germline-derived CDR1 and CDR2 are MDHEN and SYDVKM. This CDR3 has 15 amino acids. The CDR3 nucleotides read TGTGCCAGCAGCCGACCTTGGACGAGCAAAAACATTCAGTACTTC. Translated: CASSRPWTSKNIQYF.

This sequence joins TRBV5-1 and TRBJ1-2; tentatively, D is TRBD1 (5 bases). The CDR3 is 14 amino acids. V gave up 0 bases and J gave up 3 bases, with 9 bases separating them. Germline loops: CDR1 SGHRS, CDR2 YFSETQ. The chain's CDR3 is CASSLDQGHYGYTF. CDR3 bases: TGCGCCAGCAGCTTGGATCAGGGACACTATGGCTACACCTTC.

This clonotype was counted between two and nine times. V gene TRBV7-9 combines with J gene TRBJ2-3; TRBD2 matches 10 bases. V dropped 5 bases and J dropped 6; count of bases not matched to a gene: 11. This CDR3 is built from 16 residues. Looked up from germline, CDR1 is SEHNR and CDR2 is FQNEAQ (reference sequence). In DNA, the CDR3 is TGTGCCAGCAGCCGGACTAGCGGTCTGATGGCGGATACGCAGTATTTT. Its translation is CASSRTSGLMADTQYF.

This clonotype was detected only a few times. The gene calls are TRBV4-1 and TRBJ1-2, with D unresolved. The V end was cut by 4 bases, the J end by 3 bases, with 18 bases between. Germline V gene data show CDR1 as MGHRA and CDR2 as YSYEKL. The CDR3 has 16 residues. CDR3 in amino acids: CASSLPPTRVHYGYTF. As DNA, the CDR3 is TGCGCCAGCAGCCTCCCCCCGACGAGGGTTCACTATGGCTACACCTTC.

This clonotype came up a few times. This sequence joins TRBV20-1 and TRBJ2-3, with TRBD1 matching 9 bases. V shed 5 bases and J 2 bases; nucleotides not matched to a gene: 8. The V gene's germline CDR1 is DFQATT and CDR2 SNEGSKA (reference sequence). This CDR3 region has 15 residues. DNA of the CDR3: TGCAGTGCTCTACGGACAGGGGTGCTCACAGATACGCAGTATTTT. Its protein is CSALRTGVLTDTQYF.

The chain has TRBV7-9 and TRBJ2-1; D not certain. The V end lost 0 bases, the J end lost 8 bases, and 11 bases lay between the germline ends. Germline values: CDR1 SEHNR, CDR2 FQNEAQ (reference sequence). The CDR3 is 14 amino acids. The CDR3 loop is CASSLAVVDDEQFF. In DNA form, the CDR3 reads TGTGCCAGCAGCTTAGCTGTGGTCGACGATGAGCAGTTCTTC.

This clonotype occurred a few times. The chain is built from TRBV24-1 and TRBJ2-3; D not certain. Germline CDR1 is KGHDR and CDR2 is SFDVKD. V lost 1 base and J lost 0, with 7 bases in between. CDR3 length: 15 amino acids. The CDR3 nucleotides are TGTGCCACCAGTGATTTTCGGGTGAGCACAGATACGCAGTATTTT. Its translation: CATSDFRVSTDTQYF.

This clonotype occurred many times. The chain uses TRBV5-5 and TRBJ2-1; no definite D call. The CDR3 extends over 14 amino acids. Between the trimmed V and J ends, which lost 0 bases and 3 bases, there was a span of 7 bases. The germline V gene has CDR1 SGHKS and CDR2 YYEKEE (reference sequence). Here the CDR3 reads CASSLGGLYNEQFF. The CDR3 DNA reads as TGTGCCAGCAGCTTGGGTGGCCTCTACAATGAGCAGTTCTTC.

The rearrangement links TRBV5-1 to TRBJ2-5; D remains ambiguous. Germline loops: CDR1 SGHRS, CDR2 YFSETQ. Trimming left V 3 bases short and J 4 bases short, with 19 bases between. The CDR3 runs to 16 residues. In nucleotides, the CDR3 is TGCGCCAGCAGCTCTGACATTATTCCCTTAAGAGAGACCCAGTACTTC. This sequence encodes CASSSDIIPLRETQYF.

This chain uses TRBV15 with TRBJ2-3; 8 positions agree with TRBD1. The ends lost 4 bases at V and 4 bases at J; junction bases unmatched: 7. This CDR3 is 15 amino acids long. CDR1 LNHNV and CDR2 YYDKDF come from the germline V gene (reference sequence). CDR3 residues: CATSTRGRGADTQYF. The CDR3 DNA sequence: TGTGCCACCAGCACCAGGGGGCGCGGTGCAGATACGCAGTATTTT.

This chain links TRBV10-3 with TRBJ2-2, with D possibly being TRBD2 (5 bases). Trimming shortened V by 5 bases and J by 5 bases, and 6 bases separated the two germline ends. Germline V gives CDR1 ENHRY, CDR2 SYGVKD. The CDR3 has 12 residues. The CDR3 sequence is CAISRGTGELFF. CDR3 coding DNA: TGTGCCATCAGTCGGGGAACCGGGGAGCTGTTTTTT.

This clonotype was observed a handful of times. Its ends do not fully match the called genes, so a read error is possible. J is TRBJ1-4 and V is TRBV20-1; the D gene is possibly TRBD1 (6 bases). Germline-derived CDR1 and CDR2 are DFQATT and SNEGSKA (reference sequence). This CDR3 has 12 amino acids. The CDR3 region is CRARDPWTALFF. In DNA form, the CDR3 reads TGCAGGGCTAGAGATCCCTGGACAGCCCTGTTTTTT.